This record concerns one TCR beta chain sequence. Its antigen is as yet unknown. Profiled with immunoSEQ multiplex PCR; TCRdb holds only in-frame clones, not every one. The data contain more than 110,000 clones, 90% of them singletons. This sample is part of a study of T cell responses to AZD1222 COVID-19 vaccine. Study-wide context: Pooled together were second doses at about 4 or about 12 weeks.

Overall study results and limits: In all cases, repertoires were sampled only after the peak T cell response. Spike-specific TCRs gained breadth and depth after people received two AZD1222 doses.

The germline V gene encodes CDR1 SGHRS and CDR2 YFSETQ. There are 12 residues in the CDR3. Trimming removed 2 bases at V and 2 bases at J, with 4 bases between. The receptor was derived from an adult in good health. The sequencing used peripheral blood, collected on day 0 of AZD1222 vaccination. The chain joins TRBV5-1 to TRBJ1-1; D is uncertain. CDR3 nucleotides: TGCGCCAGCAGCTTCAGCAACACTGAAGCTTTCTTT. Protein: CASSFSNTEAFF.